This TCR beta chain was captured by sequencing in a study of spatial heterogeneity in lung cancer. Looking at the study overall: The donors comprised about 70 untreated early-stage non-small cell lung cancer patients. Alpha-chain detections were consistently fewer than beta-chain detections among the sequences. When available, follow-up PBMC samples taken a median of about two years after resection were sequenced.

Details on this clonotype: Antigen: not known.

Time point: blood at routine non-recurrence follow-up after resection. TCRdb ran MiXCR on the 5' RACE reads and lists one entry per CDR3 protein. The sample has roughly 99,000 distinct CDR3 sequences; just under 20% are singletons. Whole-study findings and limits: Ubiquitous expanded tumor TCRs were seen in blood more at resection than at follow-up.

The sequencing used PBMCs, collected at follow-up. The TCR was taken from a male donor with early-stage non-small cell lung cancer.

The CDR3 DNA is TGTGCCAGCAGTGAAGATGGTACATTTAATGAAAAACTGTTTTTT. It yields the protein CASSEDGTFNEKLFF. V is TRBV2 and J is TRBJ1-4; D ambiguous. The CDR3 is 15 residues long. Germline V gene sequence: CDR1 SNHLY, CDR2 FYNNEI. Trimming pared 1 base from V and 4 bases from J, leaving 10 bases between.